The 32 T cell receptor beta chains listed next were all sequenced from one sample in a study of blood T cell repertoires in COVID-19. Libraries were prepared by immunoSEQ multiplex PCR; TCRdb keeps only in-frame clonotypes and omits some of them. The sample holds over 200,000 clones, over 65% seen once. Sequenced sample: peripheral blood. The source of these receptors is an elderly woman with acute or convalescent COVID-19.

This clone appeared a single time. The chain links TRBV7-2 to TRBJ2-7; 12 bases match TRBD2. The CDR3 runs to 14 residues. V dropped 5 bases and J dropped 3; count of bases not matched to a gene: 2. Per germline, CDR1 SGHTA and CDR2 FQGNSA. The CDR3: CASSRTSGNYEQYF. The CDR3 DNA reads as TGTGCCAGCAGCCGGACTAGCGGGAACTACGAGCAGTACTTC.

The chain's CDR3 is CASSLGVGGTDTQYF. DNA of the CDR3: TGTGCCAGCAGTTTAGGGGTAGGGGGCACAGATACGCAGTATTTT. The chain joins TRBV28 to TRBJ2-3, with D tentatively TRBD1 (5 bases). Germline-derived CDR1 and CDR2 are MDHEN and SYDVKM. V was trimmed by 2 bases and J by 1 base, leaving 10 bases between them. This CDR3 is 15 amino acids long.

In its sample, this clone was seen once. The chain is built from TRBV10-3 and TRBJ2-5; TRBD1 is a possible D gene (5 bases). CDR1 is ENHRY, CDR2 SYGVKD, per germline. This CDR3 has 16 amino acids. V gave up 2 bases and J gave up 2 bases, with 15 bases separating them. The CDR3: CAISESPQGPQETQYF. CDR3 nucleotides: TGTGCCATCAGTGAGAGCCCCCAGGGCCCACAAGAGACCCAGTACTTC.

The CDR3: CASSLTDRVQSYNEQFF. In DNA, the CDR3 is TGTGCCAGCAGCCTTACCGACAGGGTCCAATCCTACAATGAGCAGTTCTTC. V usage is TRBV9 and J usage is TRBJ2-1; 7 bases fit TRBD1. This CDR3 is built from 17 residues. Trimming at V came to 4 bases and at J to 1 base, leaving 11 bases not matched to a gene. Germline V gives CDR1 SGDLS, CDR2 YYNGEE.

A single count supports this clone. In DNA form, the CDR3 reads TGTGCCAGCAGCGTACGAGGACTAGTCAATTGGGAGACCCAGTACTTC. Translated, it gives CASSVRGLVNWETQYF. This rearrangement joins TRBV5-6 to TRBJ2-5, with 7 positions matching TRBD2. This CDR3 region has 16 residues. Germline lookup yields CDR1 SGHDT and CDR2 YYEEEE. V shed 4 bases and J 5 bases; nucleotides not matched to a gene: 14.

The chain couples TRBV6-1 to TRBJ1-2; 7 bases are shared with TRBD1. This CDR3 is built from 15 residues. Germline loops: CDR1 MNHNS, CDR2 SASEGT. With 2 bases clipped from V and 0 bases from J, the junction kept 3 bases outside the gene matches. The CDR3 nucleotides read TGTGCCAGCAGTGAATTAGGACAGGCTAACTATGGCTACACCTTC. It translates to CASSELGQANYGYTF.

The genes are TRBV9 and TRBJ2-2; 8 bases line up with TRBD2. Trimming removed 4 bases from V and 5 bases from J; junction bases left unmatched: 7. This CDR3 contains 15 residues. CDR1 and CDR2 (germline): SGDLS, YYNGEE. The CDR3 here is CASSQLAEMTGELFF. For the CDR3, the DNA is TGTGCCAGCAGCCAACTAGCGGAGATGACCGGGGAGCTGTTTTTT.

The chain carries TRBV6-5 and TRBJ1-2; 10 bases map to TRBD1. The CDR3 extends over 15 amino acids. Germline trimming cut 5 bases from V and 0 bases from J; bases unmatched to any gene: 3. CDR1 is MNHEY and CDR2 is SVGAGI in the germline V gene. DNA for the CDR3: TGTGCCAGCAGTAGGGACAGGGGAGCTAACTATGGCTACACCTTC. This sequence encodes CASSRDRGANYGYTF.

This chain joins TRBV12-3 or TRBV12-4 and TRBJ1-6; D is unclear. With 9 bases removed from V and 7 bases from J, the gap between germline ends came to 13 bases. The CDR3 covers 13 residues. This chain's CDR3 is CASSTNENSPLHF. CDR3 bases: TGTGCCAGTTCCACAAACGAAAATTCACCCCTCCACTTT.

This clone was picked up one time. The rearrangement joins TRBV5-1 to TRBJ1-3; tentatively, D is TRBD1 (6 bases). The V gene lost 1 base and the J gene lost 8 bases, with 16 bases spanning the gap. The CDR3 length is 15 residues. Germline assignment: CDR1 SGHRS and CDR2 YFSETQ. The CDR3 here is CASSLTGPPSDTIYF. The CDR3 nucleotides read TGCGCCAGCAGCTTGACAGGGCCCCCATCTGACACCATATATTTT.

This rearrangement joins TRBV5-6 to TRBJ2-7; tentatively, D is TRBD2 (7 bases). Germline assignment: CDR1 SGHDT and CDR2 YYEEEE. CDR3 length equals 16 residues. Trimming took 4 bases from V and 0 from J, leaving 17 bases between them. This chain's CDR3 is CASSPLGAGDSYEQYF. In DNA form, the CDR3 reads TGTGCCAGCAGCCCATTGGGGGCGGGAGACTCCTACGAGCAGTACTTC.

The gene calls are TRBV30 and TRBJ1-4; TRBD1 is a possible D gene (5 bases). The CDR3 totals 17 residues. V lost 5 bases and J lost 0, with 19 bases in between. CDR1 and CDR2 from the germline V gene are GTSNPN and SVGIG (reference sequence). This CDR3 is CAWGRGGAIATNEKLFF. DNA of the CDR3: TGTGCCTGGGGCCGGGGAGGGGCGATTGCAACTAATGAAAAACTGTTTTTT.

This clone has only a few counts. This rearrangement joins TRBV19 to TRBJ2-7; 8 positions match TRBD1. Germline V CDR1 and CDR2: LNHDA, SQIVND (reference sequence). The CDR3 is made up of 16 amino acids. The trim removed 4 bases at V and 4 bases at J, leaving 12 bases unmatched. This CDR3 reads CASSRDRLGDRYEQYF. The CDR3, as DNA: TGTGCCAGTAGTAGGGACAGGCTGGGCGATCGATACGAGCAGTACTTC.

The chain employs TRBV19 and TRBJ1-6; D remains ambiguous. V was shortened by 5 bases and J by 0 bases, with 17 bases between the two germline ends. Germline CDR1 reads LNHDA; CDR2 reads SQIVND (reference sequence). The CDR3 is 18 residues long. The CDR3 reads CASSSRKPGGSYNSPLHF. The CDR3 region has the DNA TGTGCCAGTAGTTCCCGCAAACCCGGAGGCTCCTATAATTCACCCCTCCACTTT.

V usage is TRBV29-1 and J usage is TRBJ2-1, with 8 bases lining up with TRBD1. In germline, CDR1 is SQVTM, CDR2 ANQGSEA. The trim removed 1 base at V and 8 bases at J, leaving 4 bases unmatched. The CDR3 covers 13 residues. The CDR3 reads CSVEGQGAYEQFF. The CDR3 nucleotides read TGCAGCGTTGAAGGCCAGGGGGCTTATGAGCAGTTCTTC.

The J gene is TRBJ2-1, the V gene TRBV10-1; no definite D call. Between the trimmed V and J ends, which lost 4 bases and 0 bases, there was a span of 16 bases. The CDR3 runs 17 residues. Germline V CDR1 and CDR2: WNHNN, SYGVQD (reference sequence). The CDR3: CASSGCPDSPSYNEQFF. The CDR3 DNA reads as TGCGCCAGCAGTGGTTGTCCAGACTCGCCCTCCTACAATGAGCAGTTCTTC.

The chain carries TRBV11-2 and TRBJ2-5; 12 bases align to TRBD2. The ends lost 8 bases at V and 2 bases at J; junction bases unmatched: 6. The germline gives CDR1 SGHAT, CDR2 FQNNGV. The CDR3 contains 15 residues. The CDR3, as DNA: TGTGCCAGCTCCCCCGGACTAGCGGGGCAAGAGACCCAGTACTTC. It specifies CASSPGLAGQETQYF.

The V call is TRBV2, the J call TRBJ1-1; no firm D call. CDR1 SNHLY and CDR2 FYNNEI come from the germline V gene. This CDR3 is built from 14 residues. V lost 4 bases to trimming and J lost 4 bases, with 13 bases between them. CDR3 coding DNA: TGTGCCAGCAGTGTCTCAGAGGGAGTCACTGAAGCTTTCTTT. Translation gives CASSVSEGVTEAFF.

This sequence joins TRBV5-4 and TRBJ1-1; D gene uncertain. Between the trimmed V and J ends, which lost 4 bases and 3 bases, there was a span of 7 bases. The CDR3 contains 12 residues. Germline CDR1 reads SGHNT; CDR2 reads YYREEE (reference sequence). CDR3 DNA: TGTGCCAGCAGCGGGGAGGACACTGAAGCTTTCTTT. Translating gives CASSGEDTEAFF.

This chain joins TRBV7-2 and TRBJ1-1, with TRBD1 matching over 10 bases. Germline CDR1 and CDR2: SGHTA and FQGNSA. The CDR3 totals 15 residues. Trimming cost V 2 bases and J 2 bases; bases outside gene matches: 2. The CDR3 DNA is TGTGCCAGCAGCTTATTGACAGGGGGCAACACTGAAGCTTTCTTT. It specifies CASSLLTGGNTEAFF.

Comments on this clone: Relative to the germline gene, one junction end is altered; a read error may explain this. The rearrangement uses TRBV18 and TRBJ1-1, with 7 bases fitting TRBD1. The CDR3 sequence is 13 residues long. Germline V gives CDR1 KGHSH, CDR2 LQKENI. CDR3 sequence: CASSPHRDSEAFF. In nucleotides, the CDR3 is TGTGCCAGCTCCCCACACCGGGACAGTGAAGCTTTCTTT. Supplemented by reference TRBV18 and TRBJ1-1, the full variable domain reads NAGVMQNPRHLVRRRGQEARLRCSPMKGHSHVYWYRQLPEEGLKFMVYLQKENIIDESGMPKERFSAEFPKEGPSILRIQQVVRGDSAAYFCASSPHRDSEAFFGQGTRLTVV.

V gene TRBV9 combines with J gene TRBJ1-2; 8 bases match TRBD1. The V gene end was trimmed by 4 bases and the J gene end by 4 bases; junction bases not matched to a gene: 9. Per germline, CDR1 SGDLS and CDR2 YYNGEE. The CDR3 is 15 amino acids. CDR3 bases: TGTGCCAGCAGCTTCGGACAGGGTGCGTCCTATGGCTACACCTTC. This translates into CASSFGQGASYGYTF.

This clone appeared a single time. V gene TRBV27 combines with J gene TRBJ1-4; 9 bases agree with TRBD1. The CDR3 extends over 15 amino acids. Germline trimming cut 0 bases from V and 10 bases from J; bases unmatched to any gene: 6. CDR1 and CDR2 from the germline V gene are MNHEY and SMNVEV (reference sequence). CDR3 amino acids: CASSLSDRGGGKLFF. CDR3 DNA sequence: TGTGCCAGCAGTTTATCGGACAGGGGAGGGGGAAAACTGTTTTTT.

V usage is TRBV12-3 or TRBV12-4 and J usage is TRBJ2-2; 9 positions agree with TRBD2. This CDR3 has 13 amino acids. With 7 bases clipped from V and 6 bases from J, the junction kept 3 bases outside the gene matches. DNA of the CDR3: TGTGCCAGCATGGGACTAGCAGCCGGGGAGCTGTTTTTT. It encodes CASMGLAAGELFF.

V usage is TRBV3-1 (or the pseudogene TRBV3-2) and J usage is TRBJ2-5; a possible D gene is TRBD1 (5 bases). Germline V gene lookup returns CDR1 LGHDT and CDR2 YNNKEL (reference sequence). CDR3 length: 14 residues. Deletions cut 1 base from V and 6 bases from J, with 12 bases between. The CDR3 reads CASSQAQGRKTQYF. CDR3 coding DNA: TGTGCCAGCAGCCAAGCCCAGGGTAGAAAGACCCAGTACTTC.

The rearrangement joins TRBV18 to TRBJ2-7; 10 positions match TRBD1. This CDR3 region has 15 residues. Per germline, CDR1 KGHSH and CDR2 LQKENI. The junction had 3 bases not matched to a gene; V was cut back by 4 bases and J by 0 bases. CDR3 nucleotide sequence: TGTGCCAGCTCACTGGGACAGGGGTACTCCTACGAGCAGTACTTC. Protein sequence: CASSLGQGYSYEQYF.

V is TRBV3-1 (or the pseudogene TRBV3-2) and J is TRBJ2-1; 9 bases align to TRBD2. The CDR3 length is 15 residues. CDR1 is LGHDT and CDR2 is YNNKEL in the germline V gene (reference sequence). The J segment lost 8 bases and the V segment lost 4 bases, leaving 9 bases of the junction unmatched. In DNA form, the CDR3 reads TGTGCCAGCAGCCCTCTTGCGGGGGGGGTGGATGAGCAGTTCTTC. Amino acids: CASSPLAGGVDEQFF.

The gene calls are TRBV23-1 and TRBJ1-5, with 8 bases matching TRBD1. TRBV23-1 is an ORF; its function is uncertain. J was trimmed by 4 bases and V by 4 bases; bases with no gene match: 12. CDR3 size: 17 residues. The CDR3 region has the DNA TGCGCCAGCAGTCCGAGATGCGGACAGGGCCCAAATCAGCCCCAGCATTTT. Residues: CASSPRCGQGPNQPQHF.

Here the CDR3 reads CASSPTGSENQPQHF. CDR3 nucleotides: TGTGCCAGCAGCCCGACAGGGTCGGAAAATCAGCCCCAGCATTTT. The chain has TRBV7-9 and TRBJ1-5; 7 nucleotides align to TRBD1. J lost 4 bases, V lost 5 bases, and 8 bases had no gene match. This CDR3 comprises 15 residues. Germline-derived CDR1 and CDR2 are SEHNR and FQNEAQ (reference sequence).

The chain has TRBV9 and TRBJ1-2; D perhaps matches TRBD1 (6 bases). CDR3 length: 18 amino acids. CDR1 SGDLS and CDR2 YYNGEE come from the germline V gene. V dropped 0 bases and J dropped 5 bases, with 23 bases sitting between them. Here the CDR3 DNA reads TGTGCCAGCAGCGTAGCCCCAGATGGACGGACAGTATTATATGGCTACACCTTC. Its protein is CASSVAPDGRTVLYGYTF. Supplemented by reference TRBV9 and TRBJ1-2, the full variable domain reads DSGVTQTPKHLITATGQRVTLRCSPRSGDLSVYWYQQSLDQGLQFLIQYYNGEERAKGNILERFSAQQFPDLHSELNLSSLELGDSALYFCASSVAPDGRTVLYGYTFGSGTRLTVV.

This chain joins TRBV27 and TRBJ2-1, with TRBD1 as a possible D gene (6 bases). CDR1 and CDR2 from the germline V gene are MNHEY and SMNVEV (reference sequence). The CDR3 is 17 residues long. V shed 6 bases and J shed 0 bases, with 18 bases lying between them. CDR3 sequence reads: CASSPTPDSRSYNEQFF. CDR3 in DNA: TGTGCCAGCAGCCCTACACCGGACAGTCGCTCCTACAATGAGCAGTTCTTC.

J is TRBJ1-3 and V is TRBV27; D not resolved. V dropped 6 bases and J dropped 0 bases, with 9 bases sitting between them. The CDR3 is 14 residues long. Germline CDR1 MNHEY, CDR2 SMNVEV (reference sequence). CDR3 protein: CASRTTGSGNTIYF. CDR3 nucleotide sequence: TGTGCCAGCAGGACGACGGGCTCTGGAAACACCATATATTTT.